This record concerns one T cell receptor beta chain sequence. Antigen specificity is unknown. Profiling relied on immunoSEQ multiplex PCR, and the TCRdb table lists in-frame clones only, not all of them. The sample includes 12,000 or so clones, more than 80% of them seen just once. The data stem from a study of T cells after posttransplantation cyclophosphamide. Study outcomes and limitations: TRB overlap between skin or GI tissue T cells and blood was limited. After PTCy, TRB diversity resembled that of CNI/methotrexate controls.

Treatment was busulfan-fludarabine conditioning, a marrow graft, and cyclophosphamide on days +3 and +4. The source is a female patient aged 50 to 60 who received an allogeneic stem cell transplant from a related donor, was CMV-positive, and had no GVHD. The T cells may come from the graft donor. The starting material was PBMCs, obtained after allogeneic stem cell transplant with posttransplant cyclophosphamide.

As DNA, the CDR3 is TGTGCCAGCAGTCCGGGGTATGGCTACACCTTC. This translates into CASSPGYGYTF. The chain employs TRBV2 and TRBJ1-2; no clear D. The germline gives CDR1 SNHLY, CDR2 FYNNEI. The CDR3 spans 11 residues. V was clipped by 5 bases and J by 5 bases, with 6 bases between them.